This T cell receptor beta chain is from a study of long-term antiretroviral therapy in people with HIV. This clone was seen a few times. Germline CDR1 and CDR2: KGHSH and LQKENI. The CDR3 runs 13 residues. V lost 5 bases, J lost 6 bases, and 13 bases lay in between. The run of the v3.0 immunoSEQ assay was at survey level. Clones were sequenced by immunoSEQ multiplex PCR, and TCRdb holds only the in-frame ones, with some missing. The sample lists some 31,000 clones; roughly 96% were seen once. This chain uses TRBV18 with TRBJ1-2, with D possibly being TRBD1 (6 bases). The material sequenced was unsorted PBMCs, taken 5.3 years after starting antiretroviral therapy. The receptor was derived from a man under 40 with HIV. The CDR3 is CASSIKQGDGYTF. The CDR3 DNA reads TGTGCCAGCTCAATCAAACAGGGAGATGGCTACACCTTC.